Listed below are T cell receptor beta chains from one sample, sequenced in a study of post-analysis software for immune sequencing data. In TCRdb, the PCR reads were re-called with MiXCR into one record per CDR3 protein. The sample shows hundreds of thousands of distinct CDR3 sequences, roughly 45% of them seen only once. Input material: blood. Source of these receptors: a girl between 5 and 17 years old with multiple sclerosis. The CDR3 runs from the conserved cysteine through the conserved F or W. Fields, in order: D gene, V gene, clone size, J gene, CDR3 protein, CDR3 DNA. D genes are given only for firm matches. The listing skips clone size in some rows; elsewhere it reads once, few, many or a size class.

.,TRBV4-1,.,TRBJ1-2,CASSQESGRGASGYTF,TGCGCCAGCAGCCAAGAAAGCGGAAGGGGGGCTAGTGGCTACACCTTC
.,TRBV6-7,.,TRBJ1-2,CASSYQGNYGYTF,TGTGCCAGCAGTTACCAGGGGAACTATGGCTACACCTTC
.,TRBV20-1,few,TRBJ2-7,CSARDWGFEQYF,TGCAGTGCTAGAGATTGGGGTTTCGAGCAGTACTTC
.,TRBV6-2/TRBV6-3,.,TRBJ2-3,CASMPLAGGIRGTQYF,TGTGCCAGCATGCCACTAGCTGGGGGGATTCGCGGTACGCAGTATTTT
.,TRBV5-6,few,TRBJ1-1,CASSLVHRQNTEAFF,TGTGCCAGCAGCTTGGTCCATCGACAGAACACTGAAGCTTTCTTT
TRBD1,TRBV5-1,.,TRBJ1-1,CASSLEWSGGEAFF,TGCGCCAGCAGCTTGGAGTGGTCAGGGGGCGAAGCTTTCTTT
TRBD2,TRBV7-9,.,TRBJ2-1,CASKSGASGGDEQFF,TGTGCCAGCAAGTCCGGGGCTAGCGGGGGCGATGAGCAGTTCTTC
.,TRBV5-1,once,TRBJ1-1,CASSLVGGAGNTEAFF,TGCGCCAGCAGCTTGGTCGGGGGCGCGGGGAACACTGAAGCTTTCTTT
.,TRBV19,.,TRBJ2-6,CASSPPGGANVLTF,TGTGCCAGTAGTCCTCCGGGTGGGGCCAACGTCCTGACTTTC
.,TRBV20-1,few,TRBJ2-1,CSASIVSHSYNEQFF,TGCAGTGCTAGTATAGTTTCCCACTCCTACAATGAGCAGTTCTTC
.,TRBV12-3/TRBV12-4,.,TRBJ2-2,CASTRGSSNTGELFF,TGTGCCAGCACCCGGGGCAGTTCGAACACCGGGGAGCTGTTTTTT
.,TRBV3-1,.,TRBJ1-2,CASSQDPGLRDNYGYTF,TGTGCCAGCAGCCAAGATCCCGGTCTACGGGACAACTATGGCTACACCTTC
.,TRBV20-1,.,TRBJ2-7,CSARDYQGGRNEQYF,TGCAGTGCTAGAGATTATCAGGGGGGGAGAAACGAGCAGTACTTC
.,TRBV29-1,.,TRBJ2-1,CSAERPPRARRGDEQFF,TGCAGCGCAGAACGACCCCCCAGGGCACGCAGGGGTGATGAGCAGTTCTTC
.,TRBV4-1,few,TRBJ1-2,CASSQGPGETGYTF,TGCGCCAGCAGCCAGGGACCAGGGGAAACTGGCTACACCTTC
.,TRBV10-3,.,TRBJ2-7,CATLRAGEQYF,TGTGCCACCCTGCGGGCCGGCGAGCAGTACTTC
TRBD1,TRBV12-3/TRBV12-4,.,TRBJ2-5,CASSGDRPGETQYF,TGTGCCAGCAGTGGGGACAGACCGGGGGAGACCCAGTACTTC
.,TRBV9,.,TRBJ1-1,CASSAADEAFF,TGTGCCAGCAGCGCAGCTGATGAAGCTTTCTTT
.,TRBV12-3/TRBV12-4,.,TRBJ1-2,CASTLYAGIMDGYTF,TGTGCCAGCACCCTTTATGCAGGGATTATGGATGGCTACACCTTC
TRBD1,TRBV7-2,.,TRBJ2-1,CASSDWTGPYNEQFF,TGTGCCAGCAGCGACTGGACAGGGCCCTACAATGAGCAGTTCTTC
.,TRBV29-1,few,TRBJ2-5,CSVVGEETQYF,TGCAGCGTTGTAGGGGAAGAGACCCAGTACTTC
TRBD1,TRBV6-6,.,TRBJ1-6,CASWRDRGLDSPLHF,TGTGCCAGCTGGAGGGACAGGGGGCTGGATTCACCCCTCCACTTT
.,TRBV20-1,few,TRBJ1-6,CSARAGETPLHF,TGCAGTGCTAGGGCAGGGGAGACACCCCTCCACTTT
TRBD1,TRBV20-1,few,TRBJ2-5,CSARTGGETQYF,TGCAGTGCTAGAACAGGGGGGGAGACCCAGTACTTC
.,TRBV6-5,.,TRBJ2-5,CASSYARGRKETQYF,TGTGCCAGCAGTTACGCTAGGGGGAGAAAAGAGACCCAGTACTTC
.,TRBV29-1,.,TRBJ2-1,CSVEDVEIGTYNEQFF,TGCAGCGTTGAAGATGTAGAAATTGGGACCTACAATGAGCAGTTCTTC
.,TRBV27,.,TRBJ1-1,CASRGLDTEAFF,TGTGCCAGCAGGGGCCTTGACACTGAAGCTTTCTTT
.,TRBV12-3/TRBV12-4,.,TRBJ1-2,CASSVYPGTGYTF,TGTGCCAGCAGCGTGTACCCGGGAACTGGCTACACCTTC
TRBD1,TRBV4-2,.,TRBJ2-5,CASSQEGQGTQETQYF,TGTGCCAGCAGCCAAGAGGGACAGGGTACACAAGAGACCCAGTACTTC
.,TRBV29-1,.,TRBJ1-1,CSAGSPGNTEAFF,TGCAGCGCCGGATCTCCAGGGAACACTGAAGCTTTCTTT
TRBD1,TRBV5-4,.,TRBJ2-3,CASSGPRDRGADTQYF,TGTGCCAGCAGCGGACCCCGGGACAGAGGCGCAGATACGCAGTATTTT
.,TRBV29-1,many,TRBJ2-1,CSVAGRAYNEQFF,TGCAGCGTCGCAGGGAGAGCCTACAATGAGCAGTTCTTC
TRBD2,TRBV7-9,.,TRBJ2-3,CASSLAHSGSSDTQYF,TGTGCCAGCAGCTTAGCGCACAGCGGGAGTTCAGATACGCAGTATTTT
TRBD1,TRBV25-1,.,TRBJ2-7,CASSVGQGGSEQYF,TGTGCCAGCAGCGTAGGACAGGGGGGAAGCGAGCAGTACTTC
.,TRBV7-2,few,TRBJ2-4,CASSPGWLAKNIQYF,TGTGCCAGCAGCCCGGGCTGGCTAGCCAAAAACATTCAGTACTTC
.,TRBV7-9,few,TRBJ2-5,CASSLGGGGVETQYF,TGTGCCAGCAGCTTAGGAGGCGGGGGCGTAGAGACCCAGTACTTC
.,TRBV7-9,few,TRBJ1-2,CASSENGAGNYGYTF,TGTGCCAGCAGCGAGAATGGGGCAGGGAACTATGGCTACACCTTC
.,TRBV4-1,.,TRBJ1-2,CASSQGRGDYGYTF,TGCGCCAGCAGCCAAGGAAGAGGGGACTATGGCTACACCTTC
.,TRBV28,.,TRBJ2-7,CASSFMRRALYEQYF,TGTGCCAGCAGTTTTATGCGGCGGGCCCTCTACGAGCAGTACTTC
.,TRBV10-3,.,TRBJ2-7,CAISPALQVSYEQYF,TGTGCCATCAGTCCAGCCCTACAGGTTTCCTACGAGCAGTACTTC
.,TRBV5-1,few,TRBJ2-1,CASTRGFDEQFF,TGCGCCAGCACTCGGGGTTTCGATGAGCAGTTCTTC
TRBD2,TRBV12-3/TRBV12-4,.,TRBJ2-7,CASRSGTSGTYEQYF,TGTGCCAGCAGATCCGGGACTAGCGGGACCTACGAGCAGTACTTC
.,TRBV6-5,few,TRBJ2-4,CASTHIQYF,TGTGCCAGCACACACATTCAGTACTTC